The 15 T cell receptor beta chains in this list originate from one sample, sequenced in a study of blood T cell repertoires in COVID-19. Measured with immunoSEQ multiplex PCR; TCRdb has only the in-frame clones, and not every one. The sample has fewer than 300,000 clones, roughly 84% seen once. The sample was peripheral blood. These receptors all come from a young woman with acute or convalescent COVID-19.

The chain uses TRBV4-2 and TRBJ2-7; D perhaps matches TRBD1 (5 bases). The CDR3 is 16 amino acids. Trimming removed 4 bases from V and 3 bases from J, with 19 bases in between. Germline values: CDR1 LGHNA, CDR2 YNFKEQ. CDR3 sequence reads: CASSPQAGHSNYEQYF. The CDR3 DNA reads as TGTGCCAGCAGCCCACAAGCAGGACACTCGAACTACGAGCAGTACTTC.

This clone has just a few counts. The chain employs TRBV15 and TRBJ1-4, with 9 bases aligning to TRBD1. Germline loops: CDR1 LNHNV, CDR2 YYDKDF (reference sequence). V shed 5 bases, J shed 4 bases, and the junction held 5 bases outside the gene matches. The CDR3 spans 15 residues. The DNA of the CDR3 is TGTGCCACCAGCGGGGACAGGGTGGGTAATGAAAAACTGTTTTTT. Its protein product is CATSGDRVGNEKLFF.

This rearrangement joins TRBV15 to TRBJ2-1; maybe TRBD2 (6 bases). The ends were cut back, 7 bases at V and 4 bases at J, with 14 bases in the middle. Per germline, CDR1 LNHNV and CDR2 YYDKDF (reference sequence). This CDR3 has 14 residues. The CDR3 region is CATNPGDSYNEQFF. CDR3 bases: TGTGCCACCAACCCGGGAGATTCATACAATGAGCAGTTCTTC.

The chain has TRBV2 and TRBJ2-7; a possible D gene is TRBD2 (5 bases). There are 11 residues in the CDR3. Trimming cost V 10 bases and J 3 bases, with 10 bases left between them. Looked up from germline, CDR1 is SNHLY and CDR2 is FYNNEI. The CDR3 protein is CATTGNYEQYF. In DNA form, the CDR3 reads TGTGCCACCACGGGGAACTACGAGCAGTACTTC.

This rearrangement joins TRBV27 to TRBJ1-1; no firm D call. Trimming cost V 1 base and J 1 base, with 4 bases left between them. The CDR3 runs 13 residues. CDR1 and CDR2 (germline): MNHEY, SMNVEV (reference sequence). The CDR3 is CASSLFRNTEAFF. CDR3 nucleotides: TGTGCCAGCAGTTTATTCAGGAACACTGAAGCTTTCTTT.

The CDR3 nucleotides are TGTGCCAGCAGCCGGAGTGGGACGACAGGCGGTGAGACCCAGTACTTC. It encodes CASSRSGTTGGETQYF. This chain links TRBV7-2 with TRBJ2-5; D is possibly TRBD1 (6 bases). Germline V gene data show CDR1 as SGHTA and CDR2 as FQGNSA. The CDR3 totals 16 residues. V gave up 5 bases and J gave up 5 bases, with 21 bases separating them.

The chain uses TRBV30 and TRBJ1-2; D ambiguous. V dropped 4 bases and J dropped 4 bases, with 16 bases sitting between them. The germline gives CDR1 GTSNPN, CDR2 SVGIG (reference sequence). The CDR3 has 14 amino acids. The CDR3: CAWTGTRGTYGYTF. In DNA, the CDR3 is TGTGCCTGGACTGGAACACGCGGTACCTATGGCTACACCTTC.

The CDR3 DNA sequence: TGTGCCAGCAGCTCTGGAAGCGGGAGGGCCGTGGATACGCAGTATTTT. Its protein is CASSSGSGRAVDTQYF. The V gene is TRBV11-1, the J gene TRBJ2-3, with 10 bases identical to TRBD2. Germline V gene lookup returns CDR1 SGHAT and CDR2 FQDESV (reference sequence). Germline trimming cut 4 bases from V and 6 bases from J; bases unmatched to any gene: 10. The CDR3 has 16 amino acids.

This sequence joins TRBV6-5 and TRBJ1-4; D remains ambiguous. Trimming pared 2 bases from V and 5 bases from J, leaving 12 bases between. The CDR3 is made up of 15 amino acids. Germline V gene sequence: CDR1 MNHEY, CDR2 SVGAGI. CDR3 loop: CASSYEQRRNEKLFF. CDR3 sequence (DNA): TGTGCCAGCAGTTACGAGCAGCGGAGAAATGAAAAACTGTTTTTT.

This clone came up once. This sequence joins TRBV28 and TRBJ2-2, with TRBD2 identical over 7 bases. The CDR3 spans 14 residues. The germline V gene has CDR1 MDHEN and CDR2 SYDVKM. J gave up 4 bases and V 7 bases, and 6 bases lay outside the gene matches. CDR3 bases: TGTGCCAGCACCCTGGGGGGGGGCACCGGGGAGCTGTTTTTT. Its protein is CASTLGGGTGELFF.

The V call is TRBV5-1, the J call TRBJ2-1; the D is unclear. This CDR3 region has 12 residues. Germline loops: CDR1 SGHRS, CDR2 YFSETQ. Trimming pared 0 bases from V and 10 bases from J, leaving 8 bases between. This chain's CDR3 is CASSLGPGEQFF. The CDR3 bases are TGCGCCAGCAGCTTGGGCCCAGGAGAGCAGTTCTTC.

The V gene is TRBV4-3, the J gene TRBJ2-1; D perhaps matches TRBD1 (6 bases). V was trimmed by 0 bases and J by 8 bases, leaving 17 bases between them. Germline loops: CDR1 LGHNA, CDR2 YSLEER. The length of the CDR3 is 16 residues. The CDR3 here is CASSQDLTDSYDEQFF. CDR3 coding DNA: TGCGCCAGCAGCCAAGATCTAACGGACAGTTATGATGAGCAGTTCTTC.

This sequence joins TRBV6-2 or TRBV6-3 and TRBJ2-1, with 11 nucleotides matching TRBD1. CDR1 is MNHEY and CDR2 is SVGEGT in the germline V gene. This CDR3 has 16 amino acids. The junction had 12 bases not matched to a gene; V was cut back by 2 bases and J by 12 bases. The CDR3 DNA reads as TGTGCCAGCAGTTACCCCCCGGGACAGGGGGGAGTAAGGCAGTTCTTC. Amino acids: CASSYPPGQGGVRQFF.

The chain couples TRBV30 to TRBJ1-1; no definite D call. The CDR3 runs to 12 residues. V was shortened by 0 bases and J by 8 bases, with 10 bases between the two germline ends. Germline CDR1 and CDR2: GTSNPN and SVGIG (reference sequence). The DNA of the CDR3 is TGTGCCTGGAGTGTCGGGGTCCCCGAAGCTTTCTTT. This sequence encodes CAWSVGVPEAFF.

The chain couples TRBV21-1 to TRBJ2-1; TRBD1 is the table's D call and was not checked against the DNA. TRBV21-1 is listed as a pseudogene. The CDR3 is 15 amino acids. The CDR3 coding sequence is TGTGCCAGCAGCAAGTCGGGACAGGGGGAGGTGGTAAGGTTCTTC. Amino acid sequence: CASSKSGQGEVVRFF.